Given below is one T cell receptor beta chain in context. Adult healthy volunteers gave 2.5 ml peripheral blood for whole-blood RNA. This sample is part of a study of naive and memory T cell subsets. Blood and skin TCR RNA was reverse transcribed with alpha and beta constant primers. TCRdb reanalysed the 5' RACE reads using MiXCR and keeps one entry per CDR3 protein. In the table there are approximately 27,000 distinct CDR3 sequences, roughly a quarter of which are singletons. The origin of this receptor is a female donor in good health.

The CDR3 protein is CASSGGETQTQYF. CDR3 sequence (DNA): TGTGCCAGCAGCGGGGGGGAGACGCAGACCCAGTACTTC. The V and J genes are TRBV2 and TRBJ2-5, with 8 bases aligning to TRBD2. With V trimmed by 6 bases and J by 6 bases, 6 bases remained unmatched. Germline V gene lookup returns CDR1 SNHLY and CDR2 FYNNEI. The CDR3 covers 13 residues. Combining the CDR3 with reference TRBV2 and TRBJ2-5 gives the whole variable domain EPEVTQTPSHQVTQMGQEVILRCVPISNHLYFYWYRQILGQKVEFLVSFYNNEISEKSEIFDDQFSVERPDGSNFTLKIRSTKLEDSAMYFCASSGGETQTQYFGPGTRLLVL.